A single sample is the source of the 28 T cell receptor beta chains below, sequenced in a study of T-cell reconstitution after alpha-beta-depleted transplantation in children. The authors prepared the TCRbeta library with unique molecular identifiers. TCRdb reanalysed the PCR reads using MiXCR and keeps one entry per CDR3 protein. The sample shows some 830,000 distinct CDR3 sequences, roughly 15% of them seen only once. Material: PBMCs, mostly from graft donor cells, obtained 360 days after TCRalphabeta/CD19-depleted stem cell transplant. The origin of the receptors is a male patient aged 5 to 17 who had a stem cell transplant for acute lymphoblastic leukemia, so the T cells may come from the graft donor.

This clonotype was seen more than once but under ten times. The DNA for the CDR3 is TGCGCCAGCAGCCAACCGACTAGCAGCTCCTACAATGAGCAGTTCTTC. Translated, it gives CASSQPTSSSYNEQFF. The genes are TRBV4-1 and TRBJ2-1; 7 bases are a match to TRBD2. The CDR3 has 16 amino acids. Germline V gives CDR1 MGHRA, CDR2 YSYEKL. V lost 2 bases, J lost 0 bases, and 4 bases stayed unmatched.

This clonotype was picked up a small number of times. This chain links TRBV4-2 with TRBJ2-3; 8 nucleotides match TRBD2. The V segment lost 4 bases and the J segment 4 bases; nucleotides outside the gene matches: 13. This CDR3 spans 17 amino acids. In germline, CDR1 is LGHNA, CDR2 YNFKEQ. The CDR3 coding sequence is TGTGCCAGCAGCCTATCCCCGGGCGGGAGGTTCTCAGATACGCAGTATTTT. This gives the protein CASSLSPGGRFSDTQYF.

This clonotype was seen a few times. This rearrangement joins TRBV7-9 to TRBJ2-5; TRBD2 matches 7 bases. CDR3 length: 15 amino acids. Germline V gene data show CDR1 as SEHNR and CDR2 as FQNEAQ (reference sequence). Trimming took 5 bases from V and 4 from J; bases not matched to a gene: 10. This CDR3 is CASSRRGGSGETQYF. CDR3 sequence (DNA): TGTGCCAGCAGCCGACGAGGCGGGAGTGGAGAGACCCAGTACTTC.

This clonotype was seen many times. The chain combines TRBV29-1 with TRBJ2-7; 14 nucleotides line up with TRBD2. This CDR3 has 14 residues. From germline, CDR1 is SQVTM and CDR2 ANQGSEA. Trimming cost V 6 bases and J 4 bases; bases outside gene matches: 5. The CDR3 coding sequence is TGCAGCGTCGCCGGACTAGCGGGAGGTTACGAGCAGTACTTC. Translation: CSVAGLAGGYEQYF.

Here the CDR3 DNA reads TGCGCCAGCAGCCGAGGGAGGTATGAAAAACTGTTTTTT. It yields the protein CASSRGRYEKLFF. This chain joins TRBV4-1 and TRBJ1-4; D is unresolved. Between the trimmed V and J ends, which lost 4 bases and 6 bases, there was a span of 9 bases. The germline CDR1 and CDR2 sequences are MGHRA and YSYEKL. This CDR3 region has 13 residues.

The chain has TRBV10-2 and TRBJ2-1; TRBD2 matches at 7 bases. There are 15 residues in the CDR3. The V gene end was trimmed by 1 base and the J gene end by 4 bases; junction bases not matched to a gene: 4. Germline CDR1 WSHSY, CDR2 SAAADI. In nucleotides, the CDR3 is TGCGCCAGCAGTGAGTGGCCTAGCGGATACAATGAGCAGTTCTTC. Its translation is CASSEWPSGYNEQFF.

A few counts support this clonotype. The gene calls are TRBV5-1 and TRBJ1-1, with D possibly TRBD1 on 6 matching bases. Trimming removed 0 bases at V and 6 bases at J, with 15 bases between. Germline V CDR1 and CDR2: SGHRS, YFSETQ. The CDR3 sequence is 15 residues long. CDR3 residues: CASSLGLGAFAEAFF. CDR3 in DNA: TGCGCCAGCAGCTTGGGGCTGGGGGCGTTCGCTGAAGCTTTCTTT.

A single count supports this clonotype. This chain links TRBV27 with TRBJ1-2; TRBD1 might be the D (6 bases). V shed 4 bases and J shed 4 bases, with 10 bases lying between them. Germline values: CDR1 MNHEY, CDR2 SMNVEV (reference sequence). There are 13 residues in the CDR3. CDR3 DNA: TGTGCCAGCAGTTACACGACAGGCTATGGCTACACCTTC. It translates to CASSYTTGYGYTF.

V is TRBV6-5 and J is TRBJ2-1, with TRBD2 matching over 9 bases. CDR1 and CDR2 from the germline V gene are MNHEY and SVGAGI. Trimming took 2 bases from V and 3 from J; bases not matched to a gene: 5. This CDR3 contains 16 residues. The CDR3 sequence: CASSYDAGGDYNEQFF. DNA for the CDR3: TGTGCCAGCAGTTACGACGCGGGAGGGGACTACAATGAGCAGTTCTTC.

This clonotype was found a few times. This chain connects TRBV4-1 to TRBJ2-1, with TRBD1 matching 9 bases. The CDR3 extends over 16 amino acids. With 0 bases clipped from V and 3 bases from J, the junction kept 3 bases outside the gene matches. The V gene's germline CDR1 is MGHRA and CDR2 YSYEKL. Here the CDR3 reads CASSQEAGQGYNEQFF. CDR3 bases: TGCGCCAGCAGCCAAGAGGCGGGACAGGGCTACAATGAGCAGTTCTTC.

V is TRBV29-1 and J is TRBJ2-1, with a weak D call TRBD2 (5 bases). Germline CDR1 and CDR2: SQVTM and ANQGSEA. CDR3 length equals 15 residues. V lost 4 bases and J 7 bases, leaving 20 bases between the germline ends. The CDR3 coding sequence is TGCAGCGTTGGGGTAACCCCCGGGAAGAGGAATGAGCAGTTCTTC. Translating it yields CSVGVTPGKRNEQFF.

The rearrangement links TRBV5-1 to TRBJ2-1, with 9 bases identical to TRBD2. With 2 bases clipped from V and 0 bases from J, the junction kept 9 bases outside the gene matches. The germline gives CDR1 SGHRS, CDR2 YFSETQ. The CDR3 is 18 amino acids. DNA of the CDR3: TGCGCCAGCAGCTTCCCGGGACTAGCAACCAGCTCCTACAATGAGCAGTTCTTC. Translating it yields CASSFPGLATSSYNEQFF.

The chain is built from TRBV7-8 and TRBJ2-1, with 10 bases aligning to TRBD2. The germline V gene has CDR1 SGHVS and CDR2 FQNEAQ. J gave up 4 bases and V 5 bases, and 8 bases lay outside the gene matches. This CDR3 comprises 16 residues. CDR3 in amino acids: CASSHTSGTIYNEQFF. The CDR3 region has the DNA TGTGCCAGCAGCCACACTAGCGGGACTATATACAATGAGCAGTTCTTC.

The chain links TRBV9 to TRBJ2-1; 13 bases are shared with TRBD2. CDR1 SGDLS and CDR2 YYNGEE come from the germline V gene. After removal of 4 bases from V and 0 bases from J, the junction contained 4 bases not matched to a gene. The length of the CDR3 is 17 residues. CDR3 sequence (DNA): TGTGCCAGCAGCTTTGGGACTAGCGGGAACTCCTACAATGAGCAGTTCTTC. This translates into CASSFGTSGNSYNEQFF.

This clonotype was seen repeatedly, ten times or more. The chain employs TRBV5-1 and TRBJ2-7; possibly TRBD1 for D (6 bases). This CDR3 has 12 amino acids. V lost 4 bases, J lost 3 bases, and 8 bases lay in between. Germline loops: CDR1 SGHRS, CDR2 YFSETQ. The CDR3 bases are TGCGCCAGCAGCGGGGACAACTACGAGCAGTACTTC. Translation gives CASSGDNYEQYF.

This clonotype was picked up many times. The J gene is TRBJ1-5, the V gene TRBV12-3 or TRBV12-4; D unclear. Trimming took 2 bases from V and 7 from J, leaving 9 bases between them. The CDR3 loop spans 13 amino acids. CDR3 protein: CASSLFGVQPQHF. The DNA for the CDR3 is TGTGCCAGCAGTTTATTTGGGGTGCAGCCCCAGCATTTT.

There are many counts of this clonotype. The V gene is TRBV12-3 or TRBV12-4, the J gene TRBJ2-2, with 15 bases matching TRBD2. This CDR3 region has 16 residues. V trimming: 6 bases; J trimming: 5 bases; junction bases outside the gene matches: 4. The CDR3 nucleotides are TGTGCCAGCAGCCCAGGACTAGCGGGAGGGACCGGGGAGCTGTTTTTT. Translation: CASSPGLAGGTGELFF.

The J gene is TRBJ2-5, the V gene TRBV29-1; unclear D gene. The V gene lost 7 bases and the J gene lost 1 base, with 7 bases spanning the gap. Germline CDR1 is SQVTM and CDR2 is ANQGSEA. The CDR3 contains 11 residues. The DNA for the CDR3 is TGCAGCGCAACCTCCCAAGAGACCCAGTACTTC. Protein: CSATSQETQYF.

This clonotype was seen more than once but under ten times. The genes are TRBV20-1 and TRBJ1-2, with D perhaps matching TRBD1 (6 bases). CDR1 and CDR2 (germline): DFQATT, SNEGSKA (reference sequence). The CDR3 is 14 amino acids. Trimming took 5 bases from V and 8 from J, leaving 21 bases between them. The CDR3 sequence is CSASPTGSNLGYTF. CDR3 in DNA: TGCAGTGCTTCCCCGACAGGAAGCAATTTAGGCTACACCTTC.

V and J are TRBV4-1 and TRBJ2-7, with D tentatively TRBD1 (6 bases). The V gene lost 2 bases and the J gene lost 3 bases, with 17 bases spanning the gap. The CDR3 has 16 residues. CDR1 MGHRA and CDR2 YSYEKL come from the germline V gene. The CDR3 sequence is CASSQQQGEVGYEQYF. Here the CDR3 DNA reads TGCGCCAGCAGCCAACAACAGGGAGAGGTAGGCTACGAGCAGTACTTC.

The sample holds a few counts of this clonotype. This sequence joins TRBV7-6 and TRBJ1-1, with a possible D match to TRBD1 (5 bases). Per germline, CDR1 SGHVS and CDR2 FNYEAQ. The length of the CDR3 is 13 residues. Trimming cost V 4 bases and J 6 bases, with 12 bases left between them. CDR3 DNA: TGTGCCAGCAGCTCTGGGGGAGGGGCTGAAGCTTTCTTT. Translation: CASSSGGGAEAFF.

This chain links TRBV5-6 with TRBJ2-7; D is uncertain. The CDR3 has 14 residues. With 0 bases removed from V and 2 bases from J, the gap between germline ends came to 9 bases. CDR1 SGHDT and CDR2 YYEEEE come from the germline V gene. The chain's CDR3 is CASSLVGIPYEQYF. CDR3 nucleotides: TGTGCCAGCAGCTTGGTGGGGATACCCTACGAGCAGTACTTC.

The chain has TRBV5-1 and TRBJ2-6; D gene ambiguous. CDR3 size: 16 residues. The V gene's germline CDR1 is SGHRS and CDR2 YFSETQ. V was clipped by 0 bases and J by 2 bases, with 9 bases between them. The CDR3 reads CASSLDVTPGANVLTF. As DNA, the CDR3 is TGCGCCAGCAGCTTGGACGTTACTCCTGGGGCCAACGTCCTGACTTTC.

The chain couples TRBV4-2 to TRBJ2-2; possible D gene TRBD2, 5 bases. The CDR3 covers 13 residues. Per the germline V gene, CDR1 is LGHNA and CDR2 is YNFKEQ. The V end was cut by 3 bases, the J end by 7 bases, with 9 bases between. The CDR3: CASSQPGLGELFF. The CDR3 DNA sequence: TGTGCCAGCAGCCAGCCCGGACTCGGGGAGCTGTTTTTT.

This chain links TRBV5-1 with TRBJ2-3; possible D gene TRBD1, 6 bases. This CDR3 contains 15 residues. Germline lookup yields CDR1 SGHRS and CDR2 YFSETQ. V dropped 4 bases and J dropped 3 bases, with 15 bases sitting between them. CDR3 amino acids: CASSLGSGDTDTQYF. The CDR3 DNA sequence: TGCGCCAGCAGCCTGGGGTCAGGGGATACAGATACGCAGTATTTT.

Written as DNA, the CDR3 is TGCAGTGCTAGAGTCGACAGGGGGCTAGGAAACACCATATATTTT. The encoded protein is CSARVDRGLGNTIYF. The V call is TRBV20-1, the J call TRBJ1-3; 10 nucleotides agree with TRBD1. Germline CDR1 is DFQATT and CDR2 is SNEGSKA (reference sequence). With V trimmed by 1 base and J by 4 bases, 4 bases remained unmatched. The CDR3 contains 15 residues.

The CDR3 DNA reads TGTGCCAGCAGCTCCGAGCGGGAGGGCCGAAATGAGCAGTACTTC. It encodes CASSSEREGRNEQYF. V usage is TRBV7-3 and J usage is TRBJ2-1; TRBD2 matches at 10 bases. The tail of the sequence fits TRBJ2-7 better, so the J call may be wrong. Germline loops: CDR1 SGHTA, CDR2 FQGTGA. The CDR3 totals 15 residues.

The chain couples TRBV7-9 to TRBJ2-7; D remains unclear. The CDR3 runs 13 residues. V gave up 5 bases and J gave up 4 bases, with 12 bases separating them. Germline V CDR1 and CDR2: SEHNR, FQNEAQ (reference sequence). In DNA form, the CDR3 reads TGTGCCAGCAGCGGGGTTCGGAGTTACGAGCAGTACTTC. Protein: CASSGVRSYEQYF.